The rows below give T cell receptor beta chains drawn from one sample of a study of T cell repertoires in breast cancer. TCRdb reanalysed the emulsion pairing reads using MiXCR and keeps one entry per CDR3 protein. The table shows nearly 40,000 distinct CDR3 sequences, with 45% to 55% occurring only once. The specimen sequenced was CD8+ T cells. The receptors here all came from a pool of human donors with breast cancer or a healthy control (not recorded which). Both conserved end residues are part of each CDR3. Fields, in order: J gene, clone size, D gene, V gene, CDR3 DNA, CDR3 protein. A D gene is named only where the DNA matches it firmly. Some rows have no size entry. The others give once, few or many, or a class for an expanded clone.

j_call: TRBJ1-2; clone_size: -; d_call: -; v_call: TRBV2; cdr3_nt: TGTGCCAGCAGCAACAGACAAGCAAACCGAGGCTACACCTTC; cdr3_aa: CASSNRQANRGYTF
j_call: TRBJ1-1; clone_size: -; d_call: -; v_call: TRBV20-1; cdr3_nt: TGCAGTGCTGGGGGGGTACGGATGAACACTGAAGCTTTCTTT; cdr3_aa: CSAGGVRMNTEAFF
j_call: TRBJ1-2; clone_size: -; d_call: TRBD1; v_call: TRBV27; cdr3_nt: TGTGCCACAGGGACAGGGACTTTCTCTGGCTACACCTTC; cdr3_aa: CATGTGTFSGYTF
j_call: TRBJ2-4; clone_size: few; d_call: -; v_call: TRBV4-2; cdr3_nt: TGTGCCAGCAGCCAAGAGGGGGTAGGCAAAAACATTCAGTACTTC; cdr3_aa: CASSQEGVGKNIQYF
j_call: TRBJ2-3; clone_size: many; d_call: -; v_call: TRBV6-6; cdr3_nt: TGTGCCAGCAGTTACTCGGGGGGAAGAACTACAGATACGCAGTATTTT; cdr3_aa: CASSYSGGRTTDTQYF
j_call: TRBJ2-5; clone_size: -; d_call: -; v_call: TRBV3-1; cdr3_nt: TGTGCCAGCAGCCAGGGAGAGACCCAGTACTTC; cdr3_aa: CASSQGETQYF
j_call: TRBJ2-1; clone_size: -; d_call: TRBD2; v_call: TRBV20-1; cdr3_nt: TGCAGTGCTAGAGACGGAACTAGCGAGGGTTACAATGAGCAGTTCTTC; cdr3_aa: CSARDGTSEGYNEQFF
j_call: TRBJ1-1; clone_size: many; d_call: -; v_call: TRBV6-1; cdr3_nt: TGTGCCAGCAGTGGAGGGGGGTTGCACACTGAAGCTTTCTTT; cdr3_aa: CASSGGGLHTEAFF
j_call: TRBJ2-1; clone_size: -; d_call: TRBD2; v_call: TRBV10-1; cdr3_nt: TGCGCCAGCAGTGAAAGCGGGAGTGGCGATGAGCAGTTCTTC; cdr3_aa: CASSESGSGDEQFF
j_call: TRBJ2-3; clone_size: few; d_call: -; v_call: TRBV15; cdr3_nt: TGTGCCACCAGGTCTCATAGTTCCCGCACAGATACGCAGTATTTT; cdr3_aa: CATRSHSSRTDTQYF
j_call: TRBJ1-4; clone_size: -; d_call: -; v_call: TRBV4-2; cdr3_nt: TGTGCCAGCGGCCAAGACTCCCCCCCGGGGGCTCGTGAAAAACTGTTTTTT; cdr3_aa: CASGQDSPPGAREKLFF
j_call: TRBJ1-4; clone_size: -; d_call: -; v_call: TRBV25-1; cdr3_nt: TGTGCCAGCAGTGAAACGTTAGGGGGTTACGAAAAACTGTTTTTT; cdr3_aa: CASSETLGGYEKLFF
j_call: TRBJ2-1; clone_size: -; d_call: -; v_call: TRBV20-1; cdr3_nt: TGCAGTGCTCCCAACCCCTTGCTCATCACGGGGAGAGGGGTTGATGAGCAGTTCTTC; cdr3_aa: CSAPNPLLITGRGVDEQFF
j_call: TRBJ2-3; clone_size: -; d_call: TRBD2; v_call: TRBV5-8; cdr3_nt: TGCGCCAGCAGCTTGATCGCGACTAGCACAGATACGCGGTATTTT; cdr3_aa: CASSLIATSTDTRYF
j_call: TRBJ1-1; clone_size: few; d_call: -; v_call: TRBV9; cdr3_nt: TGTGCCAGCAGCACAAGGGACGCCGGGGACACTGAAGCTTTCTTT; cdr3_aa: CASSTRDAGDTEAFF
j_call: TRBJ1-5; clone_size: -; d_call: TRBD1; v_call: TRBV6-1; cdr3_nt: TGTGCCAGCAGTGAAGGACAGGGCGGTCAGCCCCAGCATTTT; cdr3_aa: CASSEGQGGQPQHF
j_call: TRBJ2-3; clone_size: many; d_call: TRBD2; v_call: TRBV4-1; cdr3_nt: TGCGCCAGCAGCCAAGGGGCTAGCGGGAGCACAGATACGCAGTATTTT; cdr3_aa: CASSQGASGSTDTQYF
j_call: TRBJ2-5; clone_size: -; d_call: -; v_call: TRBV4-2; cdr3_nt: TGTGCCAGCAGCCAAGAAGGACGGGGGCAAGAGACCCAGTACTTC; cdr3_aa: CASSQEGRGQETQYF
j_call: TRBJ1-5; clone_size: -; d_call: -; v_call: TRBV5-1; cdr3_nt: TGCGCCAGCAGCTTGGGACTCGGGGGGAGTCAGCCCCAGCATTTT; cdr3_aa: CASSLGLGGSQPQHF
j_call: TRBJ1-6; clone_size: -; d_call: -; v_call: TRBV6-1; cdr3_nt: TGTGCCAGCAGTGAATATAATTCACCCCTCCACTTT; cdr3_aa: CASSEYNSPLHF
j_call: TRBJ2-5; clone_size: -; d_call: TRBD2; v_call: TRBV12-3/TRBV12-4; cdr3_nt: TGTGCCAGCAGAACTAGCGGTCAAGAGACCCAGTGCTTC; cdr3_aa: CASRTSGQETQCF
j_call: TRBJ2-5; clone_size: -; d_call: -; v_call: TRBV5-1; cdr3_nt: TGCGCCAGCAGCTTCAAGGACTATCAAGAGACCCAGTACTTC; cdr3_aa: CASSFKDYQETQYF
j_call: TRBJ1-6; clone_size: few; d_call: -; v_call: TRBV3-1; cdr3_nt: TGTGCCAGCAGCCCACAGGACAGCTTTAATTCACCCCTCCACTTT; cdr3_aa: CASSPQDSFNSPLHF
j_call: TRBJ2-1; clone_size: -; d_call: -; v_call: TRBV25-1; cdr3_nt: TGTGCCAGCAGTTTCCAAGGCTCCTGCAATGAGCAGTTCTTC; cdr3_aa: CASSFQGSCNEQFF
j_call: TRBJ1-6; clone_size: few; d_call: -; v_call: TRBV7-9; cdr3_nt: TGTGCCAGTAGCTTAGACGGGACACCCCTCCACTTT; cdr3_aa: CASSLDGTPLHF
j_call: TRBJ2-7; clone_size: few; d_call: TRBD2; v_call: TRBV20-1; cdr3_nt: TGCAGTGCTAGTAGGGCGGAGATACTAGCGGGAGGGCCGTACGAGCAGTACTTC; cdr3_aa: CSASRAEILAGGPYEQYF
j_call: TRBJ2-7; clone_size: many; d_call: TRBD1; v_call: TRBV6-1; cdr3_nt: TGTGCCAGCAGTCCCGGGACAGAGATATCCTACGAGCAGTACTTC; cdr3_aa: CASSPGTEISYEQYF
j_call: TRBJ2-5; clone_size: -; d_call: -; v_call: TRBV2; cdr3_nt: TGTGCCAGCAGTTTAGGGCGGGAGACCCAGTACTTC; cdr3_aa: CASSLGRETQYF
j_call: TRBJ2-5; clone_size: -; d_call: -; v_call: TRBV4-1; cdr3_nt: TGCGCCAGCAGCCAAGATGCGAGGTCCCCAGAGACCCAGTACTTC; cdr3_aa: CASSQDARSPETQYF
j_call: TRBJ2-3; clone_size: -; d_call: -; v_call: TRBV30; cdr3_nt: TGTGCCTGGAGTTCCAGTATGGATACGCAGTATTTT; cdr3_aa: CAWSSSMDTQYF
j_call: TRBJ2-7; clone_size: -; d_call: -; v_call: TRBV6-2/TRBV6-3; cdr3_nt: TGTGCCAGCAGTCATGACCGGATAGGGGGGTACTTC; cdr3_aa: CASSHDRIGGYF
j_call: TRBJ1-1; clone_size: -; d_call: -; v_call: TRBV6-1; cdr3_nt: TGTGCCAGCAGATGGCGGACGGCGAACACTGAAGCTTTCTTT; cdr3_aa: CASRWRTANTEAFF
j_call: TRBJ1-1; clone_size: few; d_call: TRBD1; v_call: TRBV7-8; cdr3_nt: TGTGCCAGCAGCTCGGACCAGGGGGCGCGTACTGAAGCTTTCTTT; cdr3_aa: CASSSDQGARTEAFF
j_call: TRBJ1-5; clone_size: -; d_call: TRBD1; v_call: TRBV6-2/TRBV6-3; cdr3_nt: TGTGCCAGCAGGTCGTGGGGGGACAGGGAGGGACAGCCCCAGCATTTT; cdr3_aa: CASRSWGDREGQPQHF
j_call: TRBJ2-7; clone_size: few; d_call: TRBD2; v_call: TRBV7-2; cdr3_nt: TGTGCCAGCAGCTTAAGGACTAGCGGGGGGGGAAGCTCCTACGAGCAGTACTTC; cdr3_aa: CASSLRTSGGGSSYEQYF
j_call: TRBJ1-4; clone_size: few; d_call: -; v_call: TRBV10-3; cdr3_nt: TGTGCCATCAGTGAGTCCGACGCTGGAGGTGAAAAACTGTTTTTT; cdr3_aa: CAISESDAGGEKLFF
j_call: TRBJ1-1; clone_size: once; d_call: -; v_call: TRBV4-2; cdr3_nt: TGTGCCAGCAGCGGCCCTCAGGGGAACACTGAAGCTTTCTTT; cdr3_aa: CASSGPQGNTEAFF
j_call: TRBJ2-3; clone_size: few; d_call: -; v_call: TRBV10-3; cdr3_nt: TGTGCCATCAGTGAGTCCGGAGATACGCAGTATTTT; cdr3_aa: CAISESGDTQYF
j_call: TRBJ1-2; clone_size: -; d_call: -; v_call: TRBV20-1; cdr3_nt: TGCAGCGCCAGGAGGGATTATGGCTACACCTTC; cdr3_aa: CSARRDYGYTF
j_call: TRBJ2-4; clone_size: once; d_call: -; v_call: TRBV2; cdr3_nt: TGTGCCAGCAGTGGTCAGGGGATTACCAAAAACATTCAGTACTTC; cdr3_aa: CASSGQGITKNIQYF
j_call: TRBJ2-1; clone_size: -; d_call: -; v_call: TRBV20-1; cdr3_nt: TGCAGTGCTAGAGATCTACAGTCTCCCTACAGTGAGCAGTTCTTC; cdr3_aa: CSARDLQSPYSEQFF
j_call: TRBJ2-7; clone_size: -; d_call: -; v_call: TRBV20-1; cdr3_nt: TGCAGTGCTGGCCTCCAAACCACCGAGCAGTACTTC; cdr3_aa: CSAGLQTTEQYF